This is a list of T cell receptor beta chains from one sample in a study of blood T cell repertoires in COVID-19. Sequenced by immunoSEQ multiplex PCR; TCRdb stores in-frame clones only, minus some. The profile shows fewer than 130,000 clones, roughly 79% of them singletons. Sequencing input: peripheral blood. All receptors come from a woman aged 80 or older with active or convalescent COVID-19. Both conserved end residues are part of each CDR3. The D gene is left open where the match is weak. A row's size may be missing; if present it is once, few, many or a size class.

d_call: -
v_call: TRBV5-5
j_call: TRBJ1-5
cdr3_length: 14
clone_size: -
cdr3_aa: CASSLPGSDQPQHF
cdr3_nt: TGTGCCAGCAGCTTACCGGGGAGCGATCAGCCCCAGCATTTT

d_call: TRBD1
v_call: TRBV7-9
j_call: TRBJ1-6
cdr3_length: 15
clone_size: -
cdr3_aa: CASSPTGHNNSPLHF
cdr3_nt: TGTGCCAGCAGCCCGACAGGGCATAATAATTCACCCCTCCACTTT

d_call: -
v_call: TRBV2
j_call: TRBJ1-5
cdr3_length: 13
clone_size: -
cdr3_aa: CASSEGQSLAQHF
cdr3_nt: TGTGCCAGCAGTGAAGGACAGAGTCTTGCCCAGCATTTT

d_call: TRBD2
v_call: TRBV10-3
j_call: TRBJ2-2
cdr3_length: 16
clone_size: -
cdr3_aa: CAISTGLAPRVGELFF
cdr3_nt: TGTGCCATCAGCACGGGACTAGCGCCCAGGGTCGGGGAGCTGTTTTTT

d_call: TRBD2
v_call: TRBV4-2
j_call: TRBJ2-1
cdr3_length: 18
clone_size: -
cdr3_aa: CASSQTSGSWVSYNEQFF
cdr3_nt: TGTGCCAGCAGCCAAACTAGCGGGAGTTGGGTAAGCTACAATGAGCAGTTCTTC

d_call: TRBD2
v_call: TRBV11-2
j_call: TRBJ2-7
cdr3_length: 14
clone_size: -
cdr3_aa: CASSPQLAVYEQYF
cdr3_nt: TGTGCCAGCAGCCCTCAACTAGCGGTCTACGAGCAGTACTTC

d_call: -
v_call: TRBV2
j_call: TRBJ1-5
cdr3_length: 14
clone_size: many
cdr3_aa: CASSDELSYQPQHF
cdr3_nt: TGTGCCAGCAGTGATGAACTGAGTTATCAGCCCCAGCATTTT

d_call: -
v_call: TRBV23-1
j_call: TRBJ1-2
cdr3_length: 23
clone_size: -
cdr3_aa: CASSQSLSGFSPGHALGRYGYTF
cdr3_nt: TGCGCCAGCAGTCAATCTTTATCGGGCTTTTCCCCGGGACATGCCCTTGGGAGATATGGCTACACCTTC

d_call: TRBD1
v_call: TRBV19
j_call: TRBJ2-7
cdr3_length: 14
clone_size: -
cdr3_aa: CASNNRGSAYEQYF
cdr3_nt: TGTGCCAGTAATAACAGGGGGAGCGCCTACGAGCAGTACTTC

d_call: -
v_call: TRBV12-3/TRBV12-4
j_call: TRBJ2-4
cdr3_length: 13
clone_size: -
cdr3_aa: CASSDRAKNIQYF
cdr3_nt: TGTGCCAGCAGTGACAGAGCCAAAAACATTCAGTACTTC

d_call: -
v_call: TRBV20-1
j_call: TRBJ2-7
cdr3_length: 16
clone_size: once
cdr3_aa: CSASKGLTAFSYEQYF
cdr3_nt: TGCAGTGCTAGTAAGGGGCTAACAGCGTTCTCCTACGAGCAGTACTTC

d_call: -
v_call: TRBV11-2
j_call: TRBJ1-6
cdr3_length: 14
clone_size: -
cdr3_aa: CASSLNVVGYPLHF
cdr3_nt: TGTGCCAGCAGCTTAAATGTAGTCGGTTATCCCCTCCACTTT

d_call: -
v_call: TRBV27
j_call: TRBJ2-7
cdr3_length: 15
clone_size: few
cdr3_aa: CASRRWGESSYEQYF
cdr3_nt: TGTGCCAGCAGGAGGTGGGGGGAGAGCTCCTACGAGCAGTACTTC

d_call: TRBD1
v_call: TRBV7-2
j_call: TRBJ2-7
cdr3_length: 14
clone_size: -
cdr3_aa: CASNEQGASYEQYF
cdr3_nt: TGTGCCAGCAACGAACAGGGGGCCTCCTACGAGCAGTACTTC

d_call: TRBD1
v_call: TRBV4-1
j_call: TRBJ2-7
cdr3_length: 15
clone_size: -
cdr3_aa: CASNNPGTGSYEQYF
cdr3_nt: TGCGCCAGCAACAATCCAGGGACAGGGAGCTACGAGCAGTACTTC

d_call: TRBD1
v_call: TRBV4-3
j_call: TRBJ1-1
cdr3_length: 15
clone_size: few
cdr3_aa: CASSPSTGMNTEAFF
cdr3_nt: TGCGCCAGCAGCCCCTCGACAGGGATGAACACTGAAGCTTTCTTT